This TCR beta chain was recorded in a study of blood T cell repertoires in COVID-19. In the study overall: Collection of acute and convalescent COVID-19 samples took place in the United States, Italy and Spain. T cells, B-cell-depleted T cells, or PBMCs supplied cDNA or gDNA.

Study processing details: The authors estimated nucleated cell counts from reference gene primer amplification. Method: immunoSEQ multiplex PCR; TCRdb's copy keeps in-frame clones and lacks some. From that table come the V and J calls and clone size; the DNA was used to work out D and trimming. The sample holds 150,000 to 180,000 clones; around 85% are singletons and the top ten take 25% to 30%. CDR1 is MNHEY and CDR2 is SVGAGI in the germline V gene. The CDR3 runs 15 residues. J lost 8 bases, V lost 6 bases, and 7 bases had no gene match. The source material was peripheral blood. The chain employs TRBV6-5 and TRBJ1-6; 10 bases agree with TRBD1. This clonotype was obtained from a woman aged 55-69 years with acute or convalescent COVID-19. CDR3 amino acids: CASRSVGTGDSPLHF. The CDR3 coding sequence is TGTGCCAGCAGGTCTGTCGGGACAGGGGATTCACCCCTCCACTTT.